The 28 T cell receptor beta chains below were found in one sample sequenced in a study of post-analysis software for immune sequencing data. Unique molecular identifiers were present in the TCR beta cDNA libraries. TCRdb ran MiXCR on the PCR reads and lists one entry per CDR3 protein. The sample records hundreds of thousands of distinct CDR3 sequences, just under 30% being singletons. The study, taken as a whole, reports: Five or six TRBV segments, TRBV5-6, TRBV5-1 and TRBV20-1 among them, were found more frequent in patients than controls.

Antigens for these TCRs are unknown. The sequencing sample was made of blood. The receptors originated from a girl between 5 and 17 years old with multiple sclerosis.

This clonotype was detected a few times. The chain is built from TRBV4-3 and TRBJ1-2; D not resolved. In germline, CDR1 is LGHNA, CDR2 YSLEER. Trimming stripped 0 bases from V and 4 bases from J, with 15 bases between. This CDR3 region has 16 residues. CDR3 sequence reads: CASSQDRRPIPYGYTF. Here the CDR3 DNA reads TGCGCCAGCAGCCAAGATCGGCGGCCCATCCCCTATGGCTACACCTTC.

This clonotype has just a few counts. The CDR3 sequence is CASSITSGRANEQFF. The CDR3 nucleotides read TGTGCCAGCAGTATAACTAGCGGGAGGGCCAATGAGCAGTTCTTC. The chain uses TRBV6-6 and TRBJ2-1; 13 positions match TRBD2. Germline CDR1 and CDR2: MNHNY and SVGAGI (reference sequence). The ends lost 5 bases at V and 6 bases at J; junction bases unmatched: 4. The CDR3 extends over 15 amino acids.

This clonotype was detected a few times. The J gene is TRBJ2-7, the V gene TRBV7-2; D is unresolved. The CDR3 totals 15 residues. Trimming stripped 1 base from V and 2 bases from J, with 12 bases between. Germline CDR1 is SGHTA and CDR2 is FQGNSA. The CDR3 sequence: CASSLVVGVTYEQYF. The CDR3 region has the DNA TGTGCCAGCAGCTTAGTCGTCGGCGTCACCTACGAGCAGTACTTC.

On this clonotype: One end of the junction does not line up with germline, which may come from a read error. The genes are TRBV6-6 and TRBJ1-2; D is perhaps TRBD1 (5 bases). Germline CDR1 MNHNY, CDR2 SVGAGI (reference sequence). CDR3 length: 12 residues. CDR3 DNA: TGTGCCAACAGTTACCTATCCCAGGGAGGCACCTTC. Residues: CANSYLSQGGTF.

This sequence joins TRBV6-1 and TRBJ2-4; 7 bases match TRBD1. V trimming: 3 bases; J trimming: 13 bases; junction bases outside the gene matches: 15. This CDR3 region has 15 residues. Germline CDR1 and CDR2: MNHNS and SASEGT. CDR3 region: CASSDLTGPKGEQYF. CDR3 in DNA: TGTGCCAGCAGTGATTTGACAGGGCCCAAAGGAGAGCAGTACTTC.

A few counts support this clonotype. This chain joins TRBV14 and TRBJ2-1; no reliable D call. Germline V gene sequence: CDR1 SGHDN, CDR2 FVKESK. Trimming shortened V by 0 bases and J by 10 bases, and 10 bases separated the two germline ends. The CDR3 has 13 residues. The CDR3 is CASSQDMMAEQFF. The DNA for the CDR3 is TGTGCCAGCAGCCAAGATATGATGGCAGAGCAGTTCTTC. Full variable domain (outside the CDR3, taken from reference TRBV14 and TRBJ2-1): EAGVTQFPSHSVIEKGQTVTLRCDPISGHDNLYWYRRVMGKEIKFLLHFVKESKQDESGMPNNRFLAERTGGTYSTLKVQPAELEDSGVYFCASSQDMMAEQFFGPGTRLTVL.

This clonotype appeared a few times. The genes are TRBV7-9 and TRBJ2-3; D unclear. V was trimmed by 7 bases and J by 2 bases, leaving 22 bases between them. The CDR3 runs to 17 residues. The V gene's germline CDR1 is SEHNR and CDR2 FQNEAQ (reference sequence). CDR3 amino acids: CASTTVVGSLITDTQYF. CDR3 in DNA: TGTGCCAGCACGACGGTGGTGGGCAGCCTAATCACAGATACGCAGTATTTT.

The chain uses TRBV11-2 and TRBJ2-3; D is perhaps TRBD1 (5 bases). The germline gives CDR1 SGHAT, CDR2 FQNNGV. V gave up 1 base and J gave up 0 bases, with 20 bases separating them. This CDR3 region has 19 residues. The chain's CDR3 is CASSLVKGRNPVSTDTQYF. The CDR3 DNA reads TGTGCCAGCAGCTTAGTTAAGGGGCGCAATCCTGTTAGCACAGATACGCAGTATTTT.

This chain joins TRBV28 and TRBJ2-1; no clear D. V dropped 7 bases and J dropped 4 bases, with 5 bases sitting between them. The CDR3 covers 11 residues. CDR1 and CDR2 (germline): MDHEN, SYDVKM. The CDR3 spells CASTFYNEQFF. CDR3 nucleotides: TGTGCCAGCACCTTTTACAATGAGCAGTTCTTC.

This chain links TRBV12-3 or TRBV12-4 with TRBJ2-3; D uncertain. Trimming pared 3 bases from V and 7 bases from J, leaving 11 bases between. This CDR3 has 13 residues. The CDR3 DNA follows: TGTGCCAGCAGTTTGGCGCATCTTCATACGCAGTATTTT. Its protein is CASSLAHLHTQYF.

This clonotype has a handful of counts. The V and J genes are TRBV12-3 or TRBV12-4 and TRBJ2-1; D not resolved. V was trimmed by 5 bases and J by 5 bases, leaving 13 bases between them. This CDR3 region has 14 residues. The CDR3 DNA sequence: TGTGCCAGCAGTCCCTTCACTCGCAACAATGAGCAGTTCTTC. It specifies CASSPFTRNNEQFF.

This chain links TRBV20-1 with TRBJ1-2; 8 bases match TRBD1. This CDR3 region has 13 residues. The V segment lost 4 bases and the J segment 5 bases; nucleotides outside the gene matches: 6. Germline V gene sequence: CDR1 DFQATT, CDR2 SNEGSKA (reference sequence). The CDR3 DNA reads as TGCAGTGCTACCCCTAGGACAGGGTATGGCTACACCTTC. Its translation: CSATPRTGYGYTF.

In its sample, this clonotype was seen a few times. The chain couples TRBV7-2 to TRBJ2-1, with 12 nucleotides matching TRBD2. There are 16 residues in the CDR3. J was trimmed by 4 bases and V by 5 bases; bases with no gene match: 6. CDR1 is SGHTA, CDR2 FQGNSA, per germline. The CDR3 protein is CASSEGLAGTYNEQFF. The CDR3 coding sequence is TGTGCCAGCAGCGAAGGACTAGCGGGAACATACAATGAGCAGTTCTTC. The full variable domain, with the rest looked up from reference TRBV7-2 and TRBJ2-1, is GAGVSQSPSNKVTEKGKDVELRCDPISGHTALYWYRQSLGQGLEFLIYFQGNSAPDKSGLPSDRFSAERTGGSVSTLTIQRTQQEDSAVYLCASSEGLAGTYNEQFFGPGTRLTVL.

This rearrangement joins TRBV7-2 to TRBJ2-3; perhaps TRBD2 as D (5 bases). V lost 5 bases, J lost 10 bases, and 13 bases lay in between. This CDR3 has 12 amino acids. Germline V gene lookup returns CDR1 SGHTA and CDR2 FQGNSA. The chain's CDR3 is CASSPEGSSQYF. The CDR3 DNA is TGTGCCAGCAGCCCCGAGGGCTCGTCGCAGTATTTT.

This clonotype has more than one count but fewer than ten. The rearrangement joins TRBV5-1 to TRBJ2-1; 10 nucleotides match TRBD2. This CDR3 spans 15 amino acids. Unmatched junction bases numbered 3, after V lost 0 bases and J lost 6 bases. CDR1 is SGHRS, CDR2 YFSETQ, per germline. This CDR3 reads CASSLVLAGVNEQFF. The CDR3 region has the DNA TGCGCCAGCAGCTTGGTTCTAGCGGGGGTCAATGAGCAGTTCTTC.

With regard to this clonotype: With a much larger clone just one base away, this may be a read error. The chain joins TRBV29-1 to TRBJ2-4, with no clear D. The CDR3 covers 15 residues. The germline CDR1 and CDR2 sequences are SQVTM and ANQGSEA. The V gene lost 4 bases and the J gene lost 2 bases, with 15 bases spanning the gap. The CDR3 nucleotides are TGCAGCGTTGTGCCGGGCCTAAGAACCAAAAACATTCAGTACTTC. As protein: CSVVPGLRTKNIQYF.

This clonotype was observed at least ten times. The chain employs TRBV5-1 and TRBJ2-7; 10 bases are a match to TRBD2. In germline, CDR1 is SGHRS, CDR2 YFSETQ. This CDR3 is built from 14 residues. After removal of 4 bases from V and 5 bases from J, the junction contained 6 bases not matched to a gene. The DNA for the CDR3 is TGCGCCAGCAGCCCTAGCGGGAGTCGCAACGAGCAGTACTTC. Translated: CASSPSGSRNEQYF.

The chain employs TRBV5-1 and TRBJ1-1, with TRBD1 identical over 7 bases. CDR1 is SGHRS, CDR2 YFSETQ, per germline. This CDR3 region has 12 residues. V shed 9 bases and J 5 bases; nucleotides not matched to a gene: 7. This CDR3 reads CATRQGGTEAFF. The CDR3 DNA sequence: TGCGCCACCCGACAGGGAGGAACTGAAGCTTTCTTT.

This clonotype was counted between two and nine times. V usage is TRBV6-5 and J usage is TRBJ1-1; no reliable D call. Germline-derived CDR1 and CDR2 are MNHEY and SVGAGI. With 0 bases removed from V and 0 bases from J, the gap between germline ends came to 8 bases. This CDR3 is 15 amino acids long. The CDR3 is CASSYSAGLNTEAFF. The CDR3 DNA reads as TGTGCCAGCAGTTACTCCGCCGGATTGAACACTGAAGCTTTCTTT.

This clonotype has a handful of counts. The CDR3 DNA reads TGCAGTGCACCGACTAGCGGGTTCTACGAGCAGTACTTC. It translates to CSAPTSGFYEQYF. The rearrangement links TRBV20-1 to TRBJ2-7, with 10 positions matching TRBD2. CDR3 length: 13 residues. Germline V gene data show CDR1 as DFQATT and CDR2 as SNEGSKA (reference sequence). V shed 6 bases and J 3 bases; nucleotides not matched to a gene: 5.

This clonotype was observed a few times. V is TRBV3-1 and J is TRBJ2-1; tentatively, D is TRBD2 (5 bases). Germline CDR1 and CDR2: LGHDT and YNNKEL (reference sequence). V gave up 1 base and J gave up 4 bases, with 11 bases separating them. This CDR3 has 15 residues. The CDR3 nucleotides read TGTGCCAGCAGCCAAGTCCCCCAGCGGTACAATGAGCAGTTCTTC. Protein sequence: CASSQVPQRYNEQFF.

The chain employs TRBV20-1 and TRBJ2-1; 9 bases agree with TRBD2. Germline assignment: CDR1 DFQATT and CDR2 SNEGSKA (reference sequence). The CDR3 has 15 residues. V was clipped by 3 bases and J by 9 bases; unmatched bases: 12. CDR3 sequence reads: CSASDVAGAQGEQFF. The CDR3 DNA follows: TGCAGTGCTAGTGACGTAGCGGGAGCGCAGGGTGAGCAGTTCTTC.

The CDR3, as DNA: TGCGCCAGCAGCTTCGACACAGGCGCAACTAATGAAAAACTGTTTTTT. It encodes CASSFDTGATNEKLFF. This chain joins TRBV5-1 and TRBJ1-4, with D possibly being TRBD1 (5 bases). Deletions cut 2 bases from V and 0 bases from J, with 11 bases between. Germline values: CDR1 SGHRS, CDR2 YFSETQ. This CDR3 comprises 16 residues.

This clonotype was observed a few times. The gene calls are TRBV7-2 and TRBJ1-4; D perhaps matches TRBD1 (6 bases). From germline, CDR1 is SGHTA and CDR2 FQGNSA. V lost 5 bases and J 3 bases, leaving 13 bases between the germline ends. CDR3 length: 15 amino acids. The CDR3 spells CASSPTGLANEKLFF. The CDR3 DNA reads TGTGCCAGCAGCCCAACAGGGTTAGCTAATGAAAAACTGTTTTTT.

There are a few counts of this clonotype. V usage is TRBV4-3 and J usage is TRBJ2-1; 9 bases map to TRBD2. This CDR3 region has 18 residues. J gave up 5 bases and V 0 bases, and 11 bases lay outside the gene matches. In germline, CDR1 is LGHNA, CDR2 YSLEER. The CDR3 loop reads CASSQDGEVAGAHNEQFF. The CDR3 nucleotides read TGCGCCAGCAGCCAAGATGGGGAGGTAGCGGGGGCCCACAATGAGCAGTTCTTC.

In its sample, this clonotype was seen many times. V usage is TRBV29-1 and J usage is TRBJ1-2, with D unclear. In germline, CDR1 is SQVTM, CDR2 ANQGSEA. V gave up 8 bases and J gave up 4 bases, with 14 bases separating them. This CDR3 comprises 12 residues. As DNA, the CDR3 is TGCAGCATTGGCCAAGGCAGCTATGGCTACACCTTC. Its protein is CSIGQGSYGYTF.

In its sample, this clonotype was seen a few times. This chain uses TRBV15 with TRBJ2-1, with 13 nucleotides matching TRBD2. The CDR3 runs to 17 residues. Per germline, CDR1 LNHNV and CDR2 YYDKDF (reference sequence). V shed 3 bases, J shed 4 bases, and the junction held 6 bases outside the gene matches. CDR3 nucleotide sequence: TGTGCCACCAGCAGTCCTCCGGGACTAGCGGGGTACAATGAGCAGTTCTTC. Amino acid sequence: CATSSPPGLAGYNEQFF.

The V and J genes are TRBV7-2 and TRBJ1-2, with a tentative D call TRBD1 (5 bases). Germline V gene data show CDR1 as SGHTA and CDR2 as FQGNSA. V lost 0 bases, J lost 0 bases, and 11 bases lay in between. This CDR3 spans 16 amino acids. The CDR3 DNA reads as TGTGCCAGCAGCTTAGCCCTGGGGGGAGCTAACTATGGCTACACCTTC. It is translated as CASSLALGGANYGYTF.